The present T cell receptor beta chain was sequenced within a study of molecular identifiers for immune sequencing clone quantification. Study-wide background: In replicates, RNA from roughly 20,000 or 100,000 naive CD8 cells was divided five ways and four parts were sequenced.

TCRdb reanalysed the PCR reads using MiXCR and keeps one entry per CDR3 protein. The table records around 470,000 distinct CDR3 sequences, 25% of them present only once. The study, taken as a whole, reports: Clones that had above 20 RNA copies took up over 99% of effector molecules but under 1% in naive cells.

In regard to this clonotype: Its antigen is not known.

Input for naive CD8 libraries was roughly 20,000 to 1,000,000 sorted cells; the RNA fraction used was 10%, 30% or 50%. Sorting recovered naive CD8 T cells on a CD8+CD4-CCR7+CD45RA+ profile. V lost 4 bases to trimming and J lost 1 base, with 15 bases between them. The CDR3 sequence is 16 residues long. CDR1 and CDR2 (germline): LGHNA, YSLEER. The source is a human donor in good health. Some libraries in this study had Jurkat cell RNA spiked in. The J gene is TRBJ2-3, the V gene TRBV4-3; tentative D call: TRBD2 (5 bases). Sequencing was carried out using naive CD8+ T cells from blood, with Jurkat cell RNA spiked in. Stated subset: FACS-sorted CD8+CD4-CCR7+CD45RA+ naive T cells. CDR3 region: CASSPRGSAGTDTQYF. CDR3 in DNA: TGCGCCAGCAGCCCCCGCGGTAGCGCCGGCACAGATACGCAGTATTTT.